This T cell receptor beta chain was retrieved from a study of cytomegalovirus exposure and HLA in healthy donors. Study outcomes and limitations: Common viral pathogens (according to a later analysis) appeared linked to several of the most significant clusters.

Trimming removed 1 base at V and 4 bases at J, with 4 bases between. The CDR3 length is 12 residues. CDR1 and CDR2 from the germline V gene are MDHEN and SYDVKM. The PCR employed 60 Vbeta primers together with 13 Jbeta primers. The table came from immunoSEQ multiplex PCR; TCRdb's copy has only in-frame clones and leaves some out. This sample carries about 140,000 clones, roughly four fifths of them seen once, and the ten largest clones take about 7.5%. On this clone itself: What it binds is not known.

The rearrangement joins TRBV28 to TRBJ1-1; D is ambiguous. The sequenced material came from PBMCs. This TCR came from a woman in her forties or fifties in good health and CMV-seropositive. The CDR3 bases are TGTGCCAGCAGTTTATTGAGCACTGAAGCTTTCTTT. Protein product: CASSLLSTEAFF.